The next 4 T cell receptor beta chains were all read from a single sample in a study of Ad26.COV2.S vaccination and SARS-CoV-2 variants. Clones were read by immunoSEQ multiplex PCR, and TCRdb kept only the in-frame ones, dropping some. The data show about 350,000 clones, about 88% seen once. Treatment here: some 20 received Ad26.COV2.S at low or high dose, single or two shots; about 5 received placebo; per-sample allocation not given. Samples were taken on day 63 after the first vaccine or placebo injection. The sequenced sample was peripheral blood, obtained in a trial of Ad26.COV2.S vaccine versus placebo. These receptors were obtained from a person between 18 and 65 years old who received the Ad26.COV2.S COVID-19 vaccine or a placebo.

This clone was observed a single time. The chain recombines TRBV15 with TRBJ2-7; D not certain. V lost 0 bases and J lost 4, with 7 bases in between. Germline CDR1 reads LNHNV; CDR2 reads YYDKDF (reference sequence). The CDR3 runs to 13 residues. The DNA of the CDR3 is TGTGCCACCAGCAGAGACCAGGTATACGAGCAGTACTTC. As protein: CATSRDQVYEQYF.

The CDR3 DNA reads as TGTGCCTGTACTAAGGACAGATCCTACGAGCAGTACTTC. It is translated as CACTKDRSYEQYF. The J gene is TRBJ2-7, the V gene TRBV30, with a weak D call TRBD1 (6 bases). CDR3 length: 13 amino acids. V was pared by 6 bases and J by 1 base, with 13 bases between. From germline, CDR1 is GTSNPN and CDR2 SVGIG (reference sequence).

This clone came up once. The CDR3 region is CASRWQENQPQHF. The CDR3 DNA reads TGTGCCAGCAGATGGCAGGAAAATCAGCCCCAGCATTTT. The rearrangement links TRBV6-5 to TRBJ1-5; D is ambiguous. The CDR3 extends over 13 amino acids. CDR1 is MNHEY and CDR2 is SVGAGI in the germline V gene. V lost 6 bases and J 4 bases, leaving 10 bases between the germline ends.

The chain joins TRBV30 to TRBJ1-4; tentatively, D is TRBD1 (6 bases). CDR1 and CDR2 (germline): GTSNPN, SVGIG (reference sequence). Trimming took 2 bases from V and 3 from J, leaving 13 bases between them. The length of the CDR3 is 15 residues. The CDR3: CAWSTTGLANEKLFF. CDR3 in DNA: TGTGCCTGGAGTACAACAGGGCTAGCTAATGAAAAACTGTTTTTT.